This TCR beta chain stems from a study of blood T cell repertoires in COVID-19. Sequencing used immunoSEQ multiplex PCR; TCRdb keeps in-frame clones, though not all of them. This table has 260,000 or so clones, roughly 87% appearing once. This CDR3 region has 16 residues. V shed 1 base and J shed 4 bases, with 16 bases lying between them. Per germline, CDR1 LNHNV and CDR2 YYDKDF (reference sequence). The sequence was obtained from a woman aged 25 to 39 with acute COVID-19. J is TRBJ1-1 and V is TRBV15, with a weak D call TRBD1 (5 bases). Material for sequencing was PBMCs or T cells enriched from blood (not recorded which). DNA for the CDR3: TGTGCCACCAGCAGAGGGAGAGTGGGGCGCGTCACTGAAGCTTTCTTT. It is translated as CATSRGRVGRVTEAFF.